The clone carrying this T cell receptor beta chain has just a few counts. The assay was immunoSEQ multiplex PCR, and TCRdb's table has in-frame clones only and misses some. Of roughly 18,000 clones detected, roughly 83% appear once; the ten largest clones hold more than 8%. The V and J ends lost 5 bases and 2 bases, in that order; junction bases with no gene match: 9. This CDR3 contains 15 residues. Germline CDR1 reads SEHNR; CDR2 reads FQNEAQ (reference sequence). The data originate from a study of T cells after posttransplantation cyclophosphamide. The receptor was isolated from a man younger than 45 in good health and a related stem cell transplant donor. The source material was memory CD4+ T cells sorted from blood. The chain employs TRBV7-9 and TRBJ2-7, with 7 bases identical to TRBD1. CDR3 region: CASSPRGTVTYEQYF. The CDR3 nucleotides read TGTGCCAGCAGCCCCAGGGGGACAGTCACCTACGAGCAGTACTTC.